The 8 T cell receptor beta chains given below trace back to one sample, sequenced in a study of CXCR3-negative and CXCR3-positive naive CD8 T cells. Researchers prepared the TRB cDNA libraries using 5' RACE with UMI labels. TCRdb reprocessed the 5' RACE reads, keeping one entry per CDR3 protein, no DNA. The ten top clones account for about 0.43%, within a sample of roughly 56,000 distinct CDR3 sequences. Sequenced: naive CXCR3- CD8+ T cells from blood. Documented subset: CD45RO-CCR7+CD27+CD95- naive CD8+ T cells lacking CXCR3 (TNR3-). All receptors derive from a human donor in good health. Some clones in this sample may be carry-over from other donors' samples.

The CDR3 sequence is CASSPGGQENEQYF. The rearrangement links TRBV5-1 to TRBJ2-7; TCRdb lists TRBD1, though no DNA is available to test this call. CDR1 is SGHRS, CDR2 YFSETQ, per germline. The CDR3 has 14 residues.

The V call is TRBV7-2, the J call TRBJ2-7; checking the TCRdb D call of TRBD1 is not possible without DNA. Germline lookup yields CDR1 SGHTA and CDR2 FQGNSA. CDR3 length equals 15 residues. The CDR3 reads CASSLGGGSSYEQYF.

The J gene is TRBJ2-1, the V gene TRBV3-1; TCRdb's D call of TRBD1 is untestable without DNA. Germline V gene lookup returns CDR1 LGHDT and CDR2 YNNKEL (reference sequence). CDR3 length equals 16 residues. Here the CDR3 reads CASSQDDWDPYNEQFF.

This chain uses TRBV5-1 with TRBJ2-1; TCRdb designates TRBD2, a call that cannot be tested without DNA. CDR3 length: 17 residues. Germline V CDR1 and CDR2: SGHRS, YFSETQ. The CDR3 region is CASSLSTSGPLSNEQFF.

J is TRBJ1-2 and V is TRBV29-1. The CDR3 is made up of 12 amino acids. Germline values: CDR1 SQVTM, CDR2 ANQGSEA. The CDR3 sequence is CSAPNPADGYTF. The complete variable domain, with remaining parts taken from reference TRBV29-1 and TRBJ1-2, reads SAVISQKPSRDICQRGTSLTIQCQVDSQVTMMFWYRQQPGQSLTLIATANQGSEATYESGFVIDKFPISRPNLTFSTLTVSNMSPEDSSIYLCSAPNPADGYTFGSGTRLTVV.

The rearrangement links TRBV5-1 to TRBJ2-6. Germline-derived CDR1 and CDR2 are SGHRS and YFSETQ. CDR3 length equals 18 residues. The CDR3 is CASSLVADPASGANVLTF.

V and J are TRBV12-3 or TRBV12-4 and TRBJ2-2; with no DNA, the TCRdb D assignment of TRBD1 cannot be verified. The CDR3 totals 16 residues. The CDR3 sequence is CASIQIQGIPAGELFF.

This rearrangement joins TRBV12-3 or TRBV12-4 to TRBJ2-1; TCRdb designates TRBD2, a call that cannot be tested without DNA. This CDR3 has 14 amino acids. The CDR3 here is CASSSTSGGSEQFF.